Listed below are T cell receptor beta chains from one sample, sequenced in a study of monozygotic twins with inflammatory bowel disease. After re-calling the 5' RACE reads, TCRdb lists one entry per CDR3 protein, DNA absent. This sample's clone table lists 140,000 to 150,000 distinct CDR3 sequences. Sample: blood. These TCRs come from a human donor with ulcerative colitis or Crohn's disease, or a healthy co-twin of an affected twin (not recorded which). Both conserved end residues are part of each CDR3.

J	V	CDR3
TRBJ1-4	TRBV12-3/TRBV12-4	CASSLGQGANEKLFF
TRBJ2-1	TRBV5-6	CASSLGGDDSYNEQFF
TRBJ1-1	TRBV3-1	CASSHGQGSYTEAFF
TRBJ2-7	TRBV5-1	CASSLGHPLGEQYF
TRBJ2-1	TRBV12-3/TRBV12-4	CASTPGLAGYEQFF
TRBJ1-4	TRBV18	CASSRPQGKLFF
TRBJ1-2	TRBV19	CASAPSRDRGRGAGYTF
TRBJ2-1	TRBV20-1	CSARDMSSSYNEQFF
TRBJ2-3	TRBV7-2	CASSLNAPSTGATQYF
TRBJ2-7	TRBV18	CASSPSDRARVSEQYF
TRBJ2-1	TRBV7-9	CASSVTGGKFF
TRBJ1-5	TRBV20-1	CSAREAGDQPQHF
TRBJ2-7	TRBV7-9	CASSRDRTGLNEQYF
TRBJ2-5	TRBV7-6	CASSPRQGWETQYF